This TCR beta chain was documented in a study of CD8 T cells in ankylosing spondylitis. This clonotype was picked up many times. No antigen is known for it. General study results and limits: It appeared that ankylosing spondylitis blood was characterized by a TCR beta motif of under ten highly homologous variants. Previously reported in reactive arthritis synovial fluid and blood were some of the motif variants.

Quantitative 5'-RACE was performed with molecular barcodes, and it yielded the TCR beta libraries. TCRdb reprocessed the 5' RACE reads with MiXCR, giving one entry per CDR3 protein. The sample contains under 300,000 distinct CDR3 sequences, about 9.1% of which appear only once. The sequencing input was blood, either unsorted or a sorted T cell fraction (not recorded which). This TCR was recovered from a male donor with ankylosing spondylitis or in good health (not recorded which).

Here the CDR3 DNA reads TGCAGTGCTGCAAGCTTCCTACAGGGGGGCAATGAGCAGTTCTTC. Encoded protein: CSAASFLQGGNEQFF. The chain joins TRBV20-1 to TRBJ2-1; 8 bases fit TRBD1. The CDR3 is 15 residues long. Trimming removed 5 bases from V and 6 bases from J; junction bases left unmatched: 12. Germline values: CDR1 DFQATT, CDR2 SNEGSKA (reference sequence).